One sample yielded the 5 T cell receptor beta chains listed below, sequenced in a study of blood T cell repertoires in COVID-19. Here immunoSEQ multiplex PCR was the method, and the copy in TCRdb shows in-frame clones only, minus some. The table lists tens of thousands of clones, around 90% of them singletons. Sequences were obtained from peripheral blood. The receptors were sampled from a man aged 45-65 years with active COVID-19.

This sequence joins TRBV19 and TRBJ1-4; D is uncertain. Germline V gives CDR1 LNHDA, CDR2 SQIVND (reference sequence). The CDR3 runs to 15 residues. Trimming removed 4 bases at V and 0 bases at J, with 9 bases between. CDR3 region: CASSKQRATNEKLFF. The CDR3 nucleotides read TGTGCCAGTAGTAAACAGAGGGCAACTAATGAAAAACTGTTTTTT. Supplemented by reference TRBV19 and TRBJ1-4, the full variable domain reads DGGITQSPKYLFRKEGQNVTLSCEQNLNHDAMYWYRQDPGQGLRLIYYSQIVNDFQKGDIAEGYSVSREKKESFPLTVTSAQKNPTAFYLCASSKQRATNEKLFFGSGTQLSVL.

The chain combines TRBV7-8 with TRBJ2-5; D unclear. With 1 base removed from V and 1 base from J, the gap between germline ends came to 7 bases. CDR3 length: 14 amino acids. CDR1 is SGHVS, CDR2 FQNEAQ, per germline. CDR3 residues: CASSLGSFQETQYF. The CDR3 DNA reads TGTGCCAGCAGCTTAGGTAGTTTCCAAGAGACCCAGTACTTC.

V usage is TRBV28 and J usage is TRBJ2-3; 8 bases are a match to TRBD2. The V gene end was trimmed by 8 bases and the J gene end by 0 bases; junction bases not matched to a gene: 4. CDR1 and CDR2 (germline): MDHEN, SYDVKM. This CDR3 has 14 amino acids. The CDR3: CASQSGGSTDTQYF. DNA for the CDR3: TGTGCCAGCCAAAGCGGGGGTAGCACAGATACGCAGTATTTT.

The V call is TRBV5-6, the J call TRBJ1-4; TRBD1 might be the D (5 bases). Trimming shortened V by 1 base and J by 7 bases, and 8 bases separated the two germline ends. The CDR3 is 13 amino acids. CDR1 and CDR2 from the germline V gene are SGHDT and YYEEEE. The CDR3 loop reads CASSLQGTEKLFF. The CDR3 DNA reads TGTGCCAGCAGCTTGCAGGGTACTGAAAAACTGTTTTTT.

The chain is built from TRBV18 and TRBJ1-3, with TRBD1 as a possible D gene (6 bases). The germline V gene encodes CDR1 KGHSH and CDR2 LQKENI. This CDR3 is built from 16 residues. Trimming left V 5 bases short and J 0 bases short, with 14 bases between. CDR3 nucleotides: TGTGCCAGCTCAGAAGACAGGCTATACTCTGGAAACACCATATATTTT. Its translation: CASSEDRLYSGNTIYF. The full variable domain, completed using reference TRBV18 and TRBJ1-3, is NAGVMQNPRHLVRRRGQEARLRCSPMKGHSHVYWYRQLPEEGLKFMVYLQKENIIDESGMPKERFSAEFPKEGPSILRIQQVVRGDSAAYFCASSEDRLYSGNTIYFGEGSWLTVV.